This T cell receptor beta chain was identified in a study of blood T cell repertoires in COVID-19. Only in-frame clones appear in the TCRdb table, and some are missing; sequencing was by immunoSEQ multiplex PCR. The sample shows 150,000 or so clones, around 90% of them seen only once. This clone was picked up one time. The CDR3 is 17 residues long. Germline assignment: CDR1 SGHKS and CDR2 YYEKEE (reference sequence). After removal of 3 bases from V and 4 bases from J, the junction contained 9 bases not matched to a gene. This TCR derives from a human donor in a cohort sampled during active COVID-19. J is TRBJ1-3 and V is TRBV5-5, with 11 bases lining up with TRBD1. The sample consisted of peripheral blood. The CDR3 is CASSWGARTGGGNTIYF. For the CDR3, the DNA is TGTGCCAGCAGCTGGGGCGCGCGGACAGGGGGCGGAAACACCATATATTTT.